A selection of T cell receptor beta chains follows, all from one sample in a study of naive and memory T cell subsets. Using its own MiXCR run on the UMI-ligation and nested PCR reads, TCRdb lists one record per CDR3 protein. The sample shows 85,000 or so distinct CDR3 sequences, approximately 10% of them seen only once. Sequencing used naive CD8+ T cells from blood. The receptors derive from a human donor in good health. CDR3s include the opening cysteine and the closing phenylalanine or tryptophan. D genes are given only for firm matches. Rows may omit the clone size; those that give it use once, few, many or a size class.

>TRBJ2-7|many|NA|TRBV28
CASSFPRSPTYEQYF
TGTGCCAGCAGCTTTCCCAGGAGTCCAACCTACGAGCAGTACTTC
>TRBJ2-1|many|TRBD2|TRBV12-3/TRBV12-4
CASRPGRLAYNEQFF
TGTGCCAGCAGGCCCGGGAGGTTGGCCTACAATGAGCAGTTCTTC
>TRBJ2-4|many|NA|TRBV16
CASSQLSGEDIQYF
TGTGCCAGCAGCCAATTGAGCGGAGAGGACATTCAGTACTTC
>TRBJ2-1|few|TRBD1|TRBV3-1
CASSPTGAEQFF
TGTGCCAGCAGCCCAACAGGGGCTGAGCAGTTCTTC
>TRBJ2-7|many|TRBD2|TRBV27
CASSLSAGESSYEQYF
TGTGCCAGCAGTTTATCAGCGGGGGAGTCCTCCTACGAGCAGTACTTC
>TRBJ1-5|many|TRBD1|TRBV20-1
CSANGQGNSNQPQHF
TGCAGTGCTAATGGACAGGGCAATAGCAATCAGCCCCAGCATTTT
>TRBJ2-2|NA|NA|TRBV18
CASSALTGELFF
TGTGCCAGCTCCGCGCTCACCGGGGAGCTGTTTTTT
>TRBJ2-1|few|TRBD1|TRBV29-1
CSVDDPDRVYNEQFF
TGCAGCGTTGACGATCCGGACAGGGTTTACAATGAGCAGTTCTTC
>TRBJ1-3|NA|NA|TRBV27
CASSLSAGYGNTIYF
TGTGCCAGCAGTTTATCGGCCGGGTATGGAAACACCATATATTTT
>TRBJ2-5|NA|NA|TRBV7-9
CASSSGINREGTQYF
TGTGCCAGCAGCTCCGGTATAAACAGGGAGGGGACCCAGTACTTC
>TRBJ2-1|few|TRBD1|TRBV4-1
CASSQHRGNEQFF
TGCGCCAGCAGCCAACACAGGGGCAATGAGCAGTTCTTC
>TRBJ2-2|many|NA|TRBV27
CASTSGEGTGELFF
TGTGCCAGCACCTCAGGGGAGGGCACCGGGGAGCTGTTTTTT
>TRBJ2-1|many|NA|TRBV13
CASSSSLGALLYNEQFF
TGTGCCAGCAGCTCCTCGTTAGGCGCCCTACTGTACAATGAGCAGTTCTTC
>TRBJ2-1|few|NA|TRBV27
CASSLFRGEQFF
TGTGCCAGCAGTTTATTTAGGGGGGAGCAGTTCTTC
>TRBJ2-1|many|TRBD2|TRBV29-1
CSVDGLAGTTTYNEQFF
TGCAGCGTTGACGGACTAGCGGGAACAACTACCTACAATGAGCAGTTCTTC
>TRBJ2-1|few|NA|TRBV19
CATTGAGGYNEQFF
TGTGCCACAACCGGGGCCGGAGGCTACAATGAGCAGTTCTTC
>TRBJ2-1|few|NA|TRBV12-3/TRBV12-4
CASSLYTSSYNEQFF
TGTGCCAGCAGCCTTTATACTAGCTCCTACAATGAGCAGTTCTTC
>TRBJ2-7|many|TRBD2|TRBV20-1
CSARGAGTSGYEQYF
TGCAGTGCTAGGGGAGCCGGGACTAGCGGGTACGAGCAGTACTTC
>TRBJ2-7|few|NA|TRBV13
CASSLARGSGDEQYF
TGTGCCAGCAGCTTAGCGCGGGGCTCGGGAGACGAGCAGTACTTC
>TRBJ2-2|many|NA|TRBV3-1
CASSQVASPSHKNTGELFF
TGTGCCAGCAGCCAAGTCGCGTCCCCGTCCCACAAGAACACCGGGGAGCTGTTTTTT
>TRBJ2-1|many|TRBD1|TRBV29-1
CSELKSGQVYNEQFF
TGCAGCGAACTTAAGTCGGGACAGGTATACAATGAGCAGTTCTTC
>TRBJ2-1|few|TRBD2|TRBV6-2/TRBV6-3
CASSYSGRAGYNEQFF
TGTGCCAGCAGTTACAGCGGGAGGGCCGGCTACAATGAGCAGTTCTTC
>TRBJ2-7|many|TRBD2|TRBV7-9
CASSFSGLAGLREQYF
TGTGCCAGCAGCTTCTCCGGTCTAGCGGGATTACGGGAGCAGTACTTC
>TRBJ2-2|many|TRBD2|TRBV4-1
CASSQVLRLAGGPDGELFF
TGCGCCAGCAGCCAAGTCTTACGACTAGCGGGAGGGCCCGACGGGGAGCTGTTTTTT
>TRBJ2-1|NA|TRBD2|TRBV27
CASRTTSGSTDEQFF
TGTGCCAGCAGAACCACTAGCGGGAGTACGGATGAGCAGTTCTTC
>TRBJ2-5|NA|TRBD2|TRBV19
CASSIMTSGEETQYF
TGTGCCAGTAGTATAATGACTAGCGGGGAAGAGACCCAGTACTTC
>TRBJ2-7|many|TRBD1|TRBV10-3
CAISGDRDRGPSYEQYF
TGTGCCATCAGTGGGGACAGGGACAGGGGTCCGAGCTACGAGCAGTACTTC
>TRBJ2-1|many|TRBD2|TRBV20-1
CSASAYGSSGRALTRNEQFF
TGCAGTGCTTCCGCCTACGGTTCTAGCGGGAGGGCCCTTACACGCAATGAGCAGTTCTTC
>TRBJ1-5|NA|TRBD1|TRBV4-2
CASSPQPGQHYSNQPQHF
TGTGCCAGCAGCCCACAACCGGGACAGCATTATAGCAATCAGCCCCAGCATTTT
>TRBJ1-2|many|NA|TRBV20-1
CSAQAGLDYGYTF
TGCAGTGCCCAGGCAGGGCTCGACTATGGCTACACCTTC
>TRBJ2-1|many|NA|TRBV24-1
CATSDLGNEQFF
TGTGCCACCAGTGACTTGGGGAATGAGCAGTTCTTC
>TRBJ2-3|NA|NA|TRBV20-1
CSARAGEDLPTDTQYF
TGCAGTGCTAGGGCTGGGGAGGACCTCCCCACAGATACGCAGTATTTT
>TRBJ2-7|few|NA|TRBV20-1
CSASPGPLSYEQYF
TGCAGTGCTAGCCCGGGACCGCTCTCCTACGAGCAGTACTTC
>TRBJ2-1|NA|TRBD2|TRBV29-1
CSVIGLAGYNEQFF
TGCAGCGTTATAGGACTAGCGGGATACAATGAGCAGTTCTTC
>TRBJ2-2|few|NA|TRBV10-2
CASDASSANTGELFF
TGCGCCTCAGACGCAAGCTCGGCGAACACCGGGGAGCTGTTTTTT
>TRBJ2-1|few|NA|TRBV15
CATSRERGSYNEQFF
TGTGCCACCAGCAGAGAGAGGGGCTCCTACAATGAGCAGTTCTTC
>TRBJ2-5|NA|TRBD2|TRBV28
CASSLTSGSSETQYF
TGTGCCAGCAGTTTGACTAGCGGGAGTTCGGAGACCCAGTACTTC
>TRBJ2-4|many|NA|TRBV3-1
CASMRDAKNIQYF
TGTGCCAGCATGCGGGATGCCAAAAACATTCAGTACTTC
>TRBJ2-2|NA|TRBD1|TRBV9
CASSPRTRTGSHGELFF
TGTGCCAGCAGCCCCCGGACTCGGACAGGGTCGCACGGGGAGCTGTTTTTT
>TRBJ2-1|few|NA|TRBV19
CASSIVVDEQFF
TGTGCCAGTAGTATAGTAGTGGATGAGCAGTTCTTC
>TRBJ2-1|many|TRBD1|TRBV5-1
CASRDSNYNEQFF
TGCGCCAGCCGGGACAGTAACTACAATGAGCAGTTCTTC
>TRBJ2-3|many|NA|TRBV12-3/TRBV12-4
CASQGPPVADTQYF
TGTGCCAGCCAGGGACCGCCGGTTGCAGATACGCAGTATTTT
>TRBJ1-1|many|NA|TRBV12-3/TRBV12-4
CASRYGGTEAFF
TGTGCCAGCAGGTATGGGGGCACTGAAGCTTTCTTT
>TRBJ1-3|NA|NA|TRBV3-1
CASSSMRGNTIYF
TGTGCCAGCAGCTCTATGCGGGGAAACACCATATATTTT
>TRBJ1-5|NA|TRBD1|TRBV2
CASSSGTGFSQPQHF
TGTGCCAGCAGCTCCGGGACAGGCTTTTCTCAGCCCCAGCATTTT